Presented here are 25 T cell receptor beta chains from one specimen sequenced in a study of T cell responses to AZD1222 COVID-19 vaccine. Produced via immunoSEQ multiplex PCR; TCRdb's table is partial and in-frame only. The sample lists 95,000 to 150,000 clones, approximately 83% occurring once. The sample was peripheral blood, taken on day 0 of AZD1222 vaccination. Source of these receptors: an adult in good health.

The chain joins TRBV3-1 (or the pseudogene TRBV3-2) to TRBJ2-1, with a tentative D call TRBD1 (5 bases). Germline V gene lookup returns CDR1 LGHDT and CDR2 YNNKEL (reference sequence). There are 16 residues in the CDR3. V was clipped by 4 bases and J by 5 bases, with 18 bases between them. CDR3 in amino acids: CASSLIQAHGDNEQFF. CDR3 DNA: TGTGCCAGCAGCCTTATACAGGCCCACGGTGACAATGAGCAGTTCTTC.

This sequence joins TRBV6-5 and TRBJ2-7; 11 positions match TRBD2. From germline, CDR1 is MNHEY and CDR2 SVGAGI. V gave up 6 bases and J gave up 5 bases; unmatched junction bases: 6. The CDR3 totals 14 residues. The CDR3 here is CASRLAGAAHEQYF. The CDR3 DNA sequence: TGTGCCAGCAGACTAGCGGGAGCGGCCCACGAGCAGTACTTC.

This clone was counted once. The chain combines TRBV21-1 with TRBJ1-4. TRBV21-1 has pseudogene status. The CDR3 runs 14 residues. In DNA, the CDR3 is TGTGCCAGCAGCCTCCGGGCATTAGCTGAAAAACTGTTTTTT. Its protein is CASSLRALAEKLFF.

The chain combines TRBV24-1 with TRBJ2-1; D possibly corresponds to TRBD2 (5 bases). Per germline, CDR1 KGHDR and CDR2 SFDVKD. V lost 5 bases and J 12 bases, leaving 19 bases between the germline ends. There are 14 residues in the CDR3. DNA for the CDR3: TGTGCCACCAGTGGGTTTCGAGAGGGAGATATGCAGTTCTTC. Translation: CATSGFREGDMQFF.

V is TRBV6-5 and J is TRBJ1-4; D remains unclear. The CDR3 is 14 residues long. Trimming shortened V by 6 bases and J by 4 bases, and 12 bases separated the two germline ends. Germline CDR1 is MNHEY and CDR2 is SVGAGI. Written as DNA, the CDR3 is TGTGCCAGCAGCCCCAGGACGGATAATGAAAAACTGTTTTTT. Encoded protein: CASSPRTDNEKLFF.

The chain links TRBV3-1 (or the pseudogene TRBV3-2) to TRBJ2-5, with 11 bases identical to TRBD2. Germline values: CDR1 LGHDT, CDR2 YNNKEL (reference sequence). This CDR3 contains 19 residues. V dropped 1 base and J dropped 5; count of bases not matched to a gene: 15. As DNA, the CDR3 is TGTGCCAGCAGCCAAGGGGGATTTACTAGCGGGGGCGCGTCGGAGACCCAGTACTTC. It is translated as CASSQGGFTSGGASETQYF.

The chain joins TRBV10-3 to TRBJ2-7; the D is unclear. V dropped 4 bases and J dropped 0 bases, with 13 bases sitting between them. The CDR3 has 15 amino acids. Germline V lookup: CDR1 ENHRY, CDR2 SYGVKD. In nucleotides, the CDR3 is TGTGCCATCAGTGCGGACGAGAGAAGCTCCTACGAGCAGTACTTC. It yields the protein CAISADERSSYEQYF.

This rearrangement joins TRBV11-3 to TRBJ2-3; TRBD2 matches 8 bases. Germline CDR1 and CDR2: SGHNT and YENEEA. The CDR3 has 16 residues. The trim removed 2 bases at V and 2 bases at J, leaving 6 bases unmatched. As DNA, the CDR3 is TGTGCCAGCAGCTTAAGGTCGGGGGGGGCCACAGATACGCAGTATTTT. This sequence encodes CASSLRSGGATDTQYF.

The chain combines TRBV3-1 (or the pseudogene TRBV3-2) with TRBJ2-1; D is unclear. Germline CDR1 is LGHDT and CDR2 is YNNKEL (reference sequence). Trimming took 1 base from V and 6 from J, leaving 13 bases between them. The CDR3 contains 15 residues. CDR3 coding DNA: TGTGCCAGCAGCCAAGCGGGCGGAATTAGCAATGAGCAGTTCTTC. This translates into CASSQAGGISNEQFF.

The genes are TRBV6-2 or TRBV6-3 and TRBJ2-7, with 7 bases matching TRBD2. The CDR3 length is 14 residues. Germline lookup yields CDR1 MNHEY and CDR2 SVGEGT. Losses at the gene ends were 4 bases for V and 2 bases for J; bases not matched to a gene: 5. The chain's CDR3 is CASSFPTSAYEQYF. CDR3 bases: TGTGCCAGCAGTTTCCCAACTAGCGCCTACGAGCAGTACTTC.

The V gene is TRBV30, the J gene TRBJ2-3; D remains unclear. The germline gives CDR1 GTSNPN, CDR2 SVGIG (reference sequence). V lost 2 bases, J lost 9 bases, and 12 bases lay in between. The CDR3 has 12 amino acids. CDR3 coding DNA: TGTGCCTGGAGTCCCCCTACGTGGACGCAGTATTTT. This gives the protein CAWSPPTWTQYF.

The genes are TRBV12-3 or TRBV12-4 and TRBJ2-7, with D unresolved. The ends were cut back, 7 bases at V and 2 bases at J, with 12 bases in the middle. This CDR3 is built from 13 residues. CDR3 in DNA: TGTGCCAGCAAATCGGACGGAACCTACGAGCAGTACTTC. The encoded protein is CASKSDGTYEQYF.

The CDR3 sequence: CASSRTSTPYEQYF. As DNA, the CDR3 is TGTGCCAGCAGCAGGACTAGCACGCCTTACGAGCAGTACTTC. The V and J genes are TRBV7-6 and TRBJ2-7, with 8 bases aligning to TRBD2. V gave up 5 bases and J gave up 4 bases; unmatched junction bases: 7. The CDR3 totals 14 residues. Germline CDR1 SGHVS, CDR2 FNYEAQ.

V is TRBV27 and J is TRBJ1-6; D may be TRBD1 (5 bases). CDR1 is MNHEY, CDR2 SMNVEV, per germline (reference sequence). Trimming pared 5 bases from V and 1 base from J, leaving 24 bases between. CDR3 size: 20 residues. The CDR3 loop reads CASSPSPGRVVSSYNSPLHF. CDR3 in DNA: TGTGCCAGCAGTCCTTCCCCGGGACGGGTCGTCTCGTCCTATAATTCACCCCTCCACTTT.

The chain joins TRBV9 to TRBJ2-3, with TRBD2 matching 7 bases. This CDR3 contains 16 residues. Germline CDR1 reads SGDLS; CDR2 reads YYNGEE. V was clipped by 0 bases and J by 2 bases; unmatched bases: 6. The CDR3 here is CASSVEREGSTDTQYF. Written as DNA, the CDR3 is TGTGCCAGCAGCGTAGAGAGGGAGGGGTCCACAGATACGCAGTATTTT. The whole variable domain, remainder taken from reference TRBV9 and TRBJ2-3, is DSGVTQTPKHLITATGQRVTLRCSPRSGDLSVYWYQQSLDQGLQFLIQYYNGEERAKGNILERFSAQQFPDLHSELNLSSLELGDSALYFCASSVEREGSTDTQYFGPGTRLTVL.

The gene calls are TRBV5-1 and TRBJ1-1; weak D call: TRBD1 (5 bases). This CDR3 contains 12 residues. V lost 5 bases, J lost 4 bases, and 9 bases lay in between. From germline, CDR1 is SGHRS and CDR2 YFSETQ. For the CDR3, the DNA is TGCGCCAGCAGGGGGGGGAGCACTGAAGCTTTCTTT. Translating it yields CASRGGSTEAFF.

The V gene is TRBV5-1, the J gene TRBJ2-1; no definite D call. Trimming cost V 1 base and J 9 bases, with 5 bases left between them. CDR3 size: 11 residues. CDR1 is SGHRS and CDR2 is YFSETQ in the germline V gene. Here the CDR3 reads CASSLYGEQFF. CDR3 sequence (DNA): TGCGCCAGCAGCTTGTATGGTGAGCAGTTCTTC.

V usage is TRBV5-4 and J usage is TRBJ1-6; D may be TRBD1 (5 bases). This CDR3 spans 14 amino acids. Germline CDR1 is SGHNT and CDR2 is YYREEE (reference sequence). Trimming pared 2 bases from V and 6 bases from J, leaving 9 bases between. The DNA for the CDR3 is TGTGCCAGCAGCTTTTGGCAGGGTAATTCACCCCTCCACTTT. This translates into CASSFWQGNSPLHF. The complete variable domain, with remaining parts taken from reference TRBV5-4 and TRBJ1-6, reads ETGVTQSPTHLIKTRGQQVTLRCSSQSGHNTVSWYQQALGQGPQFIFQYYREEENGRGNFPPRFSGLQFPNYSSELNVNALELDDSALYLCASSFWQGNSPLHFGNGTRLTVT.

The chain recombines TRBV7-3 with TRBJ2-1; the match to TRBD2 covers 11 bases. Germline lookup yields CDR1 SGHTA and CDR2 FQGTGA. This CDR3 comprises 15 residues. J lost 5 bases, V lost 4 bases, and 4 bases had no gene match. CDR3 loop: CASSSLAGGNNEQFF. The CDR3 bases are TGTGCCAGCAGCTCATTAGCGGGAGGGAACAATGAGCAGTTCTTC.

This clone was observed once. The J gene is TRBJ2-1, the V gene TRBV5-1, with TRBD1 identical over 8 bases. Germline V gives CDR1 SGHRS, CDR2 YFSETQ. The CDR3 has 15 amino acids. V lost 2 bases to trimming and J lost 5 bases; unmatched junction nucleotides: 6. This CDR3 is CASSLGQGADNEQFF. DNA for the CDR3: TGCGCCAGCAGCTTAGGGCAGGGGGCTGACAATGAGCAGTTCTTC.

This chain links TRBV27 with TRBJ1-5, with 7 bases that match TRBD1. Germline V CDR1 and CDR2: MNHEY, SMNVEV (reference sequence). The CDR3 sequence is 13 residues long. J gave up 8 bases and V 5 bases, and 6 bases lay outside the gene matches. CDR3 protein: CASSLITGEPQHF. CDR3 coding DNA: TGTGCCAGCAGTCTTATAACAGGGGAGCCCCAGCATTTT.

This chain links TRBV4-3 with TRBJ2-1; D call uncertain. This CDR3 region has 17 residues. Germline CDR1 reads LGHNA; CDR2 reads YSLEER. The ends were cut back, 1 base at V and 2 bases at J, with 15 bases in the middle. The CDR3 sequence: CASSQGGAREAYNEQFF. The CDR3 DNA sequence: TGCGCCAGCAGCCAAGGTGGAGCGAGAGAGGCCTACAATGAGCAGTTCTTC.

On this clone itself: Other nucleotide sequences in the sample specify the same CDR3. The chain links TRBV9 to TRBJ2-3, with 9 bases that match TRBD2. The germline V gene encodes CDR1 SGDLS and CDR2 YYNGEE. Trimming cost V 1 base and J 0 bases; bases outside gene matches: 0. The CDR3 length is 15 residues. The CDR3 nucleotides are TGTGCCAGCAGCGTAACTAGCGGGAGCACAGATACGCAGTATTTT. Translated: CASSVTSGSTDTQYF.

The chain couples TRBV29-1 to TRBJ2-7; 8 bases match TRBD1. The junction had 8 bases not matched to a gene; V was cut back by 1 base and J by 3 bases. The CDR3 runs 15 residues. The V gene's germline CDR1 is SQVTM and CDR2 ANQGSEA. The CDR3 region is CSVEGGQGLDYEQYF. CDR3 DNA sequence: TGCAGCGTTGAAGGCGGACAGGGACTCGACTACGAGCAGTACTTC.

In this sample, this clone turned up a few times. The chain joins TRBV18 to TRBJ1-4; D is unresolved. V lost 1 base and J 0 bases, leaving 9 bases between the germline ends. Looked up from germline, CDR1 is KGHSH and CDR2 is LQKENI. This CDR3 is built from 16 residues. CDR3 in DNA: TGTGCCAGCTCACCACTACGACATGCAACTAATGAAAAACTGTTTTTT. Translating gives CASSPLRHATNEKLFF.